These 21 T cell receptor beta chains came from one sample sequenced in a study of shared clonotypes between healthy human individuals. The protocol was immunoSEQ multiplex PCR, while the TCRdb copy is restricted to in-frame clones and leaves out a portion. The sample lists about 2.2 million clones, around 93% occurring once. CD45RO-negative, CCR7-selected cells formed the naive CD8 fraction, which excluded terminally differentiated effector memory CD45RA+ cells. Sequenced: naive CD8+ T cells from PBMCs. The receptors come from a man younger than 35 in good health. Some clones in this sample may be carry-over from other donors' samples.

This clone was seen more than once but under ten times. V is TRBV7-9 and J is TRBJ2-2; TRBD1 is a possible D gene (5 bases). Trimming shortened V by 6 bases and J by 3 bases, and 11 bases separated the two germline ends. CDR3 length equals 14 residues. Germline V gives CDR1 SEHNR, CDR2 FQNEAQ (reference sequence). The CDR3 DNA follows: TGTGCCAGCAGGAAGCAGGGTGACACCGGGGAGCTGTTTTTT. It codes for CASRKQGDTGELFF.

The chain recombines TRBV7-9 with TRBJ2-1; 7 bases are a match to TRBD2. The trim removed 5 bases at V and 0 bases at J, leaving 7 bases unmatched. CDR3 length: 16 residues. Germline lookup yields CDR1 SEHNR and CDR2 FQNEAQ (reference sequence). The CDR3 DNA is TGTGCCAGCAGCATTAGCGGGTCTAGCTCCTACAATGAGCAGTTCTTC. Protein sequence: CASSISGSSSYNEQFF.

The chain links TRBV10-2 to TRBJ1-1, with no clear D. V shed 0 bases and J shed 1 base, with 6 bases lying between them. Per germline, CDR1 WSHSY and CDR2 SAAADI. CDR3 size: 14 residues. The CDR3 spells CASSESRQNTEAFF. The DNA for the CDR3 is TGCGCCAGCAGTGAGTCGAGGCAGAACACTGAAGCTTTCTTT.

The chain links TRBV19 to TRBJ2-7, with D unresolved. Trimming removed 6 bases at V and 4 bases at J, with 13 bases between. The CDR3 consists of 13 residues. Per the germline V gene, CDR1 is LNHDA and CDR2 is SQIVND (reference sequence). This CDR3 reads CASSERGFYEQYF. CDR3 bases: TGTGCCAGTAGCGAACGCGGCTTTTACGAGCAGTACTTC.

The chain has TRBV6-1 and TRBJ2-7; maybe TRBD1 (6 bases). The germline CDR1 and CDR2 sequences are MNHNS and SASEGT. The CDR3 runs to 14 residues. Trimming removed 6 bases at V and 5 bases at J, with 17 bases between. The chain's CDR3 is CASRIRQGLHEQYF. DNA for the CDR3: TGTGCCAGCAGGATTCGGCAGGGGCTCCACGAGCAGTACTTC.

V is TRBV7-9 and J is TRBJ1-3; D is unresolved. V dropped 1 base and J dropped 0 bases, with 7 bases sitting between them. The length of the CDR3 is 15 residues. Germline-derived CDR1 and CDR2 are SEHNR and FQNEAQ (reference sequence). CDR3 residues: CASSLGLASGNTIYF. CDR3 nucleotide sequence: TGTGCCAGCAGCTTAGGTTTAGCCTCTGGAAACACCATATATTTT.

The count of this clone is one. The chain couples TRBV10-2 to TRBJ2-7, with 12 bases that match TRBD2. Trimming cost V 8 bases and J 3 bases; bases outside gene matches: 5. The germline CDR1 and CDR2 sequences are WSHSY and SAAADI. The CDR3 runs to 14 residues. The CDR3 loop is CASGGLAGLYEQYF. CDR3 nucleotides: TGCGCCAGCGGAGGACTAGCGGGACTCTACGAGCAGTACTTC.

CDR3 loop: CASSLEKGTYNEQFF. In nucleotides, the CDR3 is TGTGCCAGCAGTTTAGAGAAGGGGACCTACAATGAGCAGTTCTTC. The chain combines TRBV27 with TRBJ2-1; perhaps TRBD1 as D (5 bases). V gave up 2 bases and J gave up 2 bases, with 10 bases separating them. Germline loops: CDR1 MNHEY, CDR2 SMNVEV (reference sequence). This CDR3 has 15 residues.

The rearrangement links TRBV11-2 to TRBJ1-1; D is unresolved. The V and J ends lost 3 bases and 8 bases respectively, with 25 bases between them. The CDR3 has 17 residues. Germline V gives CDR1 SGHAT, CDR2 FQNNGV. The CDR3 loop is CASSFSNRGPTALEAFF. The CDR3 nucleotides read TGTGCCAGCAGCTTTTCTAATCGAGGGCCGACGGCCCTAGAAGCTTTCTTT.

In DNA, the CDR3 is TGCAGCGTTGCGGTGCTGGGATACGAGCAGTACTTC. Protein product: CSVAVLGYEQYF. The rearrangement links TRBV29-1 to TRBJ2-7; D call uncertain. The CDR3 length is 12 residues. The germline V gene has CDR1 SQVTM and CDR2 ANQGSEA. Trimming left V 4 bases short and J 4 bases short, with 11 bases between.

This sequence joins TRBV5-4 and TRBJ1-2, with 7 nucleotides matching TRBD1. The germline gives CDR1 SGHNT, CDR2 YYREEE (reference sequence). After removal of 1 base from V and 8 bases from J, the junction contained 8 bases not matched to a gene. The CDR3 covers 14 residues. The CDR3 DNA sequence: TGTGCCAGCAGCTTGCAAGGGGGCGTAGGCGGCTACACCTTC. It translates to CASSLQGGVGGYTF.

A note on this clone: Other DNA sequences within the sample encode an identical CDR3. The rearrangement joins TRBV11-2 to TRBJ2-1; D remains ambiguous. The V gene's germline CDR1 is SGHAT and CDR2 FQNNGV. V shed 0 bases and J shed 4 bases, with 4 bases lying between them. The CDR3 is made up of 13 amino acids. In nucleotides, the CDR3 is TGTGCCAGCAGCTTAGATAGATACAATGAGCAGTTCTTC. As protein: CASSLDRYNEQFF.

J is TRBJ2-5 and V is TRBV9; possible D gene TRBD1, 7 bases. Trimming removed 3 bases at V and 5 bases at J, with 20 bases between. CDR1 is SGDLS, CDR2 YYNGEE, per germline. The length of the CDR3 is 16 residues. The CDR3 DNA sequence: TGTGCCAGCAGCGCCCCCGGGACTCCAGGGGGGGAGACCCAGTACTTC. Protein product: CASSAPGTPGGETQYF.

This chain links TRBV6-5 with TRBJ2-1; 7 bases align to TRBD1. The CDR3 is 13 amino acids. J lost 5 bases, V lost 9 bases, and 7 bases had no gene match. Germline V CDR1 and CDR2: MNHEY, SVGAGI. The CDR3 nucleotides read TGTGCCAGTCAGTTAACAGGGGACAATGAGCAGTTCTTC. It encodes CASQLTGDNEQFF.

The chain has TRBV28 and TRBJ1-2, with D uncertain. Trimming pared 7 bases from V and 4 bases from J, leaving 16 bases between. CDR1 and CDR2 (germline): MDHEN, SYDVKM. The CDR3 has 14 amino acids. The CDR3 nucleotides are TGTGCCAGCACTCCTTCCGGGTCAGGCTATGGCTACACCTTC. It yields the protein CASTPSGSGYGYTF.

To note about this clone: Additional DNA sequences in this sample encode the identical CDR3. This sequence joins TRBV5-6 and TRBJ2-1; the D is unclear. Per germline, CDR1 SGHDT and CDR2 YYEEEE. Trimming removed 0 bases from V and 9 bases from J, with 4 bases in between. The CDR3 loop spans 11 amino acids. DNA of the CDR3: TGTGCCAGCAGCTTGGGCGGTGAGCAGTTCTTC. Amino acids: CASSLGGEQFF.

The gene calls are TRBV5-5 and TRBJ2-7, with D possibly TRBD2 on 6 matching bases. CDR3 length equals 16 residues. The V gene's germline CDR1 is SGHKS and CDR2 YYEKEE (reference sequence). V was pared by 0 bases and J by 0 bases, with 13 bases between. The chain's CDR3 is CASSLEGGITSYEQYF. The CDR3 DNA follows: TGTGCCAGCAGCTTGGAGGGAGGTATTACCTCCTACGAGCAGTACTTC.

This clone appeared once. V gene TRBV7-9 combines with J gene TRBJ2-7, with D possibly matching TRBD2 (5 bases). Germline CDR1 and CDR2: SEHNR and FQNEAQ (reference sequence). The CDR3 totals 14 residues. Trimming shortened V by 5 bases and J by 4 bases, and 15 bases separated the two germline ends. This CDR3 reads CASSAIEDFYEQYF. The CDR3 DNA reads TGTGCCAGCAGCGCCATCGAGGACTTTTACGAGCAGTACTTC.

CDR3 region: CASSIGGTGAYYEQYF. The CDR3 region has the DNA TGTGCCAGCAGCATAGGTGGGACAGGGGCTTACTATGAGCAGTACTTC. The rearrangement joins TRBV7-8 to TRBJ2-7; 10 nucleotides agree with TRBD1. V shed 5 bases, J shed 7 bases, and the junction held 14 bases outside the gene matches. Germline loops: CDR1 SGHVS, CDR2 FQNEAQ. This CDR3 comprises 16 residues.

The chain has TRBV18 and TRBJ2-2; D unresolved. CDR1 and CDR2 from the germline V gene are KGHSH and LQKENI. The CDR3 spans 17 residues. The V end was cut by 2 bases, the J end by 0 bases, with 13 bases between. DNA for the CDR3: TGTGCCAGCTCACCAATAGGACGGACCCCGAACACCGGGGAGCTGTTTTTT. Amino acid sequence: CASSPIGRTPNTGELFF. Full variable domain (remainder filled in from reference TRBV18 and TRBJ2-2): NAGVMQNPRHLVRRRGQEARLRCSPMKGHSHVYWYRQLPEEGLKFMVYLQKENIIDESGMPKERFSAEFPKEGPSILRIQQVVRGDSAAYFCASSPIGRTPNTGELFFGEGSRLTVL.

CDR3: CASALAGDLKTQYF. DNA for the CDR3: TGTGCCAGCGCACTAGCGGGAGATTTAAAGACCCAGTACTTC. The rearrangement uses TRBV28 and TRBJ2-5, with 11 bases fitting TRBD2. CDR3 size: 14 residues. The J segment lost 6 bases and the V segment lost 8 bases, leaving 8 bases of the junction unmatched. Germline-derived CDR1 and CDR2 are MDHEN and SYDVKM.